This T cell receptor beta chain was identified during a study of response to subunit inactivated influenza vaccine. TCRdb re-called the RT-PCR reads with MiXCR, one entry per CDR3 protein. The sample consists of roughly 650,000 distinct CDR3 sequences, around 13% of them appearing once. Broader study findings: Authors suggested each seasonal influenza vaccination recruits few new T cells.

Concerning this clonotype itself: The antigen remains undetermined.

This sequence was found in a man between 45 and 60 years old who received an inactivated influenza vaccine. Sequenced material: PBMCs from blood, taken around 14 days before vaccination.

CDR3 nucleotide sequence: TGCGCCAGCAGTCCACTAGCGGGGGACCCCTACGAGCAGTACTTC. Translated: CASSPLAGDPYEQYF. The J gene is TRBJ2-7, the V gene TRBV4-1, with TRBD2 identical over 11 bases. Germline CDR1 MGHRA, CDR2 YSYEKL. With 6 bases clipped from V and 2 bases from J, the junction kept 6 bases outside the gene matches. This CDR3 is 15 amino acids long.